Listed below are T cell receptor beta chains from one sample, sequenced in a study of radiotherapy plus CTLA-4 blockade in lung cancer. Here immunoSEQ multiplex PCR was the method, and the copy in TCRdb shows in-frame clones only, minus some. The sample holds 95,000 to 150,000 clones, over 80% seen once. This specimen consisted of peripheral blood, obtained from a patient treated with radiotherapy plus ipilimumab. The receptors were gathered from a human donor with non-small cell lung cancer that progressed on radiotherapy plus ipilimumab. The CDR3 runs from the conserved cysteine through the conserved F or W. The D gene is left open where the match is weak. Clone size, where shown, is once, few, many, or a class for clones that have expanded.

CDR3,DNA,J,size,V,D
CATSYHGGVYNEQFF,TGTGCCACCAGTTACCATGGTGGGGTATACAATGAGCAGTTCTTC,TRBJ2-1,few,TRBV15,NA
CASSLGGSNQPQHF,TGCGCCAGCAGCTTGGGCGGAAGCAATCAGCCCCAGCATTTT,TRBJ1-5,NA,TRBV5-1,NA
CASSTQGSGANVLTF,TGTGCCAGTAGTACACAGGGGTCTGGGGCCAACGTCCTGACTTTC,TRBJ2-6,NA,TRBV19,TRBD1
CASGPRQAANYGYTF,TGTGCCAGCGGGCCGAGACAGGCGGCGAACTATGGCTACACCTTC,TRBJ1-2,NA,TRBV5-5,NA
CASSPGDGDTQYF,TGTGCCAGCTCACCAGGGGATGGAGATACGCAGTATTTT,TRBJ2-3,NA,TRBV18,NA
CASTGGRTEAFF,TGTGCCAGTACCGGCGGTCGCACTGAAGCTTTCTTT,TRBJ1-1,NA,TRBV19,NA
CASRKRAEGTEAFF,TGTGCCAGCAGGAAGAGAGCGGAGGGCACTGAAGCTTTCTTT,TRBJ1-1,NA,TRBV7-8,NA
CASSPGPGDTIYF,TGTGCCAGCAGCCCGGGACCTGGGGACACCATATATTTT,TRBJ1-3,NA,TRBV9,NA
CASSLGAGVREQFF,TGTGCCAGCAGCTTAGGAGCGGGAGTTCGCGAGCAGTTCTTC,TRBJ2-1,NA,TRBV5-4,TRBD2
CATSRTGTGASYEQYF,TGTGCCACCAGCAGAACCGGGACAGGGGCCTCCTACGAGCAGTACTTC,TRBJ2-7,NA,TRBV15,TRBD1
CASSIGTDNTEAFF,TGTGCCAGCAGCATTGGGACAGACAACACTGAAGCTTTCTTT,TRBJ1-1,NA,TRBV7-8,TRBD1
CASSPPGLGNYGYTF,TGTGCCAGCTCACCACCGGGGTTAGGGAACTATGGCTACACCTTC,TRBJ1-2,once,TRBV18,NA
CASSGVGTSSYEQYF,TGTGCCAGCAGTGGGGTAGGGACTAGCTCCTACGAGCAGTACTTC,TRBJ2-7,NA,TRBV2,TRBD2
CASSYYGGAHEQYF,TGTGCCAGCAGTTACTACGGAGGGGCCCACGAGCAGTACTTC,TRBJ2-7,NA,TRBV6-5,NA
CASSFSTFTGTEAFF,TGCGCCAGCAGCTTTAGTACGTTCACTGGTACTGAAGCTTTCTTT,TRBJ1-1,NA,TRBV5-1,NA
CSGGAKNIQYF,TGCAGTGGGGGCGCCAAAAACATTCAGTACTTC,TRBJ2-4,NA,TRBV20-1,NA